This TCR beta chain was obtained from a study of regulatory T cells in long-lasting Graves disease. Study-wide results and caveats: Persistent cases favored TRBV28, TRBJ1-2 and TRBJ2-5.

The length of the CDR3 is 15 residues. Germline CDR1 is SNHLY and CDR2 is FYNNEI. Combining iRepertoire HTBI primers with Arm-PCR of CDR3 regions, the authors built TCR beta libraries. In TCRdb, the multiplex PCR reads were re-called with MiXCR into one record per CDR3 protein. The table records a few hundred thousand distinct CDR3 sequences, approximately 15% of them present only once. Time point indicated: newly diagnosed GD, antithyroid drugs for less than 3 months. Extracted RNA from PBMCs served as the source of the TCR library. As for this clonotype: What it binds is unknown. The germline gene is not matched at one end of the junction; a read error may be the cause.

These data were also filed under a second study, of T cells in Graves' hyperthyroidism and ophthalmopathy. From that second work: Diagnostic decisions used clinical symptoms, serum thyroxine and TRAb, thyroid ultrasound and orbital computed tomography. In the first-round RT-PCR of the TCR CDR3, the HTBI primer set was used. Clonotypes that were expanded in thyroid above 0.001 mostly appeared in blood too.

This chain links TRBV2 with TRBJ2-1, with D perhaps matching TRBD2 (5 bases). Sequencing used peripheral blood mononuclear cells (PBMCs), obtained at new diagnosis, from a patient treated with antithyroid drugs. This TCR derives from a man aged 35 to 55 with Graves disease. The CDR3 is CASSQDRELQYEQFF. CDR3 coding DNA: TGCGCCAGCAGCCAAGATAGGGAGCTTCAGTATGAGCAGTTCTTC. Based on the CDR3 plus reference TRBV2 and TRBJ2-1, the full variable domain is EPEVTQTPSHQVTQMGQEVILRCVPISNHLYFYWYRQILGQKVEFLVSFYNNEISEKSEIFDDQFSVERPDGSNFTLKIRSTKLEDSAMYFCASSQDRELQYEQFFGPGTRLTVL.